This entry features one T cell receptor beta chain sequence. The data belong to a study of CD8 T cells in Susac syndrome. V gave up 5 bases and J gave up 1 base, with 14 bases separating them. This CDR3 is 15 amino acids long. CDR1 and CDR2 from the germline V gene are LNHNV and YYDKDF (reference sequence). Negative isolation yielded CD4+ and CD8+ T cells, and FACS enriched TEMRA cells. RNA, at about 0.45 to 1 ug, was reverse transcribed with random hexamers. TCR beta CDR3 was amplified by immunoSEQ covering 54 Vbeta and 13 Jbeta. Using its own MiXCR run on the immunoSEQ multiplex PCR reads, TCRdb lists one record per CDR3 protein. The table includes approximately 120,000 distinct CDR3 sequences, roughly 96% detected once.

The sample taken for sequencing was CD4+ T cells from PBMCs. The V and J genes are TRBV15 and TRBJ1-1, with D possibly TRBD1 on 6 matching bases. This receptor was taken from a human donor in good health. The CDR3 here is CATSPGGITNTEAFF. CDR3 DNA sequence: TGTGCCACCAGCCCGGGGGGCATAACGAACACTGAAGCTTTCTTT.